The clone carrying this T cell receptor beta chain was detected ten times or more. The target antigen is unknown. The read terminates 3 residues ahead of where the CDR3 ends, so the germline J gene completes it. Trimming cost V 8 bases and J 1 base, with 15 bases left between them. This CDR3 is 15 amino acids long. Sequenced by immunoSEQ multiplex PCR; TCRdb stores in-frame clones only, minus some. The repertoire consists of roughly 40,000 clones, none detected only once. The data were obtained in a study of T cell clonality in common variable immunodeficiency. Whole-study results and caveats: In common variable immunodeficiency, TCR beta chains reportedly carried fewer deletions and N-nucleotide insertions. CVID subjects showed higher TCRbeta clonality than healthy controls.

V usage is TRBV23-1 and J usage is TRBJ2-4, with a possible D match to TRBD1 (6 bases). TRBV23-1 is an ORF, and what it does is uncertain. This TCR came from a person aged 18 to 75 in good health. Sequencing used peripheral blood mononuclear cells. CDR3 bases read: TGCGCCAGCTCCGGACAGAAAAGGGCCAAAAACATT. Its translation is CASSGQKRAKNI. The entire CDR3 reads CASSGQKRAKNIQYF.